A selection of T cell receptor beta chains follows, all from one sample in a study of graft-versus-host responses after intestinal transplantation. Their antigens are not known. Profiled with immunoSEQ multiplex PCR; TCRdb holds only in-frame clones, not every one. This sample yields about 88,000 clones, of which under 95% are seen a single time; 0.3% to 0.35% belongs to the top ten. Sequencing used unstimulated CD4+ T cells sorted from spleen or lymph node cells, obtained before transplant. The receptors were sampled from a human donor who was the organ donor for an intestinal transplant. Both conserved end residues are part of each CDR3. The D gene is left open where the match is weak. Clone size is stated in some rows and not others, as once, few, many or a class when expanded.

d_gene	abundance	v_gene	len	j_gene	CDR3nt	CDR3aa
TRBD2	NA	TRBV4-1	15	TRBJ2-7	TGCGCCAGCAGCCAAGTAGCGGGGGAGTCCTACGAGCAGTACTTC	CASSQVAGESYEQYF
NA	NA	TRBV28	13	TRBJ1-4	TGTGCCATCCAGGGAGGGGGTAATGAAAAACTGTTTTTT	CAIQGGGNEKLFF
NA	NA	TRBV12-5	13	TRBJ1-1	TGTGCTAGTGGCGCACAAGGAGCTGAAAAAGCTTTCTTT	CASGAQGAEKAFF
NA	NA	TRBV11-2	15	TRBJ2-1	TGTGCCAGCAGCTTAGTGCGTTCTTTTTTGTATGAGCAGTTCTTC	CASSLVRSFLYEQFF
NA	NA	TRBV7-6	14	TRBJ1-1	TGTGCCAGCAGCCAGATAATCCAGGGCACTGAAGCTTTCTTT	CASSQIIQGTEAFF
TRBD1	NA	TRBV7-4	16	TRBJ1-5	TGTGCCAGCAGCTCCAACACAGGGGCCCCTAATCAGCCCCAGCATTTT	CASSSNTGAPNQPQHF
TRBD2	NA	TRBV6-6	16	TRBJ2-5	TGTGCCAGCAGCTCTTTACTAGCGGGAGTCGGAGAGACCCAGTACTTC	CASSSLLAGVGETQYF
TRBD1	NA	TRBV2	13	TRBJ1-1	TGTGCCAGCAGTCCGACAGGGGGCACTGAAGCTTTCTTT	CASSPTGGTEAFF
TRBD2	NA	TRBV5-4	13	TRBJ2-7	TGTGCCAGCAGTCTCAATTTAGCGGGTGAGCAGTACTTC	CASSLNLAGEQYF
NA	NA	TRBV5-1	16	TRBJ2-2	TGCGCCAGCAGCTTGGATCCAGTTGGCGGGGCCGGGGAGCTGTTTTTT	CASSLDPVGGAGELFF
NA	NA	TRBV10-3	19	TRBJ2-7	TGTGCCATCGGGCGGCTAAAACAGGAAAGACCGAAAATAGTCTACGAGCAGTACTTC	CAIGRLKQERPKIVYEQYF
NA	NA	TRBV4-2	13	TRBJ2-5	TGTGCCAGCAGCCCGGACTTTCAAGAGACCCAGTACTTC	CASSPDFQETQYF
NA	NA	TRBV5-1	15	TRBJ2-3	TGCGCCAGCAGCCCAGGGGGGACCGTGACAGATACGCAGTATTTT	CASSPGGTVTDTQYF
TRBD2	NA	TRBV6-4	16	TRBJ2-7	TGTGCCAGCTGGTGTGGGGCTAGCGGGACATCCTACGAGCAGTACTTC	CASWCGASGTSYEQYF
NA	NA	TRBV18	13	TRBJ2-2	TGTGCCAGCTCAGCCCTATCTCCCGGGGAGCTGTTTTTT	CASSALSPGELFF
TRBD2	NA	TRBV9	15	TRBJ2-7	TGTGCCAGCAGCGTAGGGTCTAGCGGGAGGGCCCTGCAGTACTTC	CASSVGSSGRALQYF
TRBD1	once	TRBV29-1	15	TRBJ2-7	TGCAGCGTTGAAGATCGCGGACAGGGCCCCTACGAGCAGTACTTC	CSVEDRGQGPYEQYF
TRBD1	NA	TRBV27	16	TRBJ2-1	TGTGCCAGCAGTCCCTCCGGGACAGGGTACTACAATGAGCAGTTCTTC	CASSPSGTGYYNEQFF
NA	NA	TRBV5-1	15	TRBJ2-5	TGCGCCAGCAGCTTGGCGGACGGGGGGCGGGAGACCCAGTACTTC	CASSLADGGRETQYF
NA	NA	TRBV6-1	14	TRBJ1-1	TGTGCCAGCAGTGAGCAGGCACTGAACACTGAAGCTTTCTTT	CASSEQALNTEAFF
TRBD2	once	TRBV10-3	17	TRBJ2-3	TGTGCCATCGCGACTAGCGGAAGCAGTATGGGCACAGATACGCAGTATTTT	CAIATSGSSMGTDTQYF
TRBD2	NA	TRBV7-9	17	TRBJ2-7	TGTGCCAGCAGCTTAGCGTCGGTAGCGGGGGCGTCCTACGAGCAGTACTTC	CASSLASVAGASYEQYF
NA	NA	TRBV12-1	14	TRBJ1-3	TGTGCCAGCATGCGACAGTTCTCTGGAAACACCATATATTTT	CASMRQFSGNTIYF
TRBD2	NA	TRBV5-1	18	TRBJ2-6	TGCGCCAGCAGCTTGGGGGGGACTAGCGTCTCTGGGGCCAACGTCCTGACTTTC	CASSLGGTSVSGANVLTF
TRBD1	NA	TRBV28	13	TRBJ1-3	TGTGCCAGCAGGGGACAGGGGAGAGACACCATATATTTT	CASRGQGRDTIYF
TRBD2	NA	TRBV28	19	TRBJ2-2	TGTGCCAGCAGTCCTCAAAGGGGACTAGCGGGATTAAACACCGGGGAGCTGTTTTTT	CASSPQRGLAGLNTGELFF
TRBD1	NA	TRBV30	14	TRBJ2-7	TGTGCCTGGAGTGTAGGACAGGGGATTGGCGAGCAGTACTTC	CAWSVGQGIGEQYF
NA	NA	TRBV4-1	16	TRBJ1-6	TGCGCCAGCAGCCAACCGGGACAAACTTTGGGTTCACCCCTCCACTTT	CASSQPGQTLGSPLHF
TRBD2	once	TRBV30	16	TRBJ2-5	TGTGCCTGGAGTAGTAAGGCTAGCGGGTACCAAGAGACCCAGTACTTC	CAWSSKASGYQETQYF
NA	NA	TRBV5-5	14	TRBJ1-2	TGTGCCAGCAGCCAAGGGAGCGCCCTCTATGGCTACACCTTC	CASSQGSALYGYTF
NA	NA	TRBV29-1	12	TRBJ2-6	TGCAGCGTTTTGTCAGGGGCCAACGTCCTGACTTTC	CSVLSGANVLTF
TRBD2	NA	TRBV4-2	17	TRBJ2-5	TGTGCCAGCAGCCAAGGGAGACTAGCCGGCGGGGGGGAGACCCAGTACTTC	CASSQGRLAGGGETQYF
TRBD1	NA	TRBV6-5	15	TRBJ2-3	TGTGCCAGCAGTTACGGGACAGGGGGCACAGATACGCAGTATTTT	CASSYGTGGTDTQYF
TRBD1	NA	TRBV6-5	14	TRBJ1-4	TGTGCCAGCAGACCCTGGGACAGGGCCGAAAAACTGTTTTTT	CASRPWDRAEKLFF
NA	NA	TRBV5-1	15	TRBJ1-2	TGCGCCAGCAGCTTGAGGGAGGGTTCTAACTATGGCTACACCTTC	CASSLREGSNYGYTF
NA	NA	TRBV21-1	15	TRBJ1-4	TGTGCCAGCAGCCGCCGGGACAGGGTTAGTGAAAAACTGTTTTTT	CASSRRDRVSEKLFF
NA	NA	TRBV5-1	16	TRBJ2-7	TGCGCCAGCAGCTTCCCCCCTGGGCTAGGGGTCCACGAGCAGTACTTC	CASSFPPGLGVHEQYF
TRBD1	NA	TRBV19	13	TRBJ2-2	TGTGCCAGCACTCGACAGGGGGCCGGGGAGCTGTTTTTT	CASTRQGAGELFF
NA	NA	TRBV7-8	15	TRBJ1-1	TGTGCCAGCAGCTTATCCCGCGGGGGGCTAACTGAAGCTTTCTTT	CASSLSRGGLTEAFF
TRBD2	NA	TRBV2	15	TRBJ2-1	TGTGCCAGCAGTGGGACTAGCGGGATTCACAATGAGCAGTTCTTC	CASSGTSGIHNEQFF
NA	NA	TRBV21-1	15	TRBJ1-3	TGTGCCAGCAGCACCCGGGACAGGTCTGGAAACACCATATATTTT	CASSTRDRSGNTIYF
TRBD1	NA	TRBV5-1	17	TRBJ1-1	TGCGCCAGCAGCGGGGGACAGGGAGGCCCTGGTTACACTGAAGCTTTCTTT	CASSGGQGGPGYTEAFF
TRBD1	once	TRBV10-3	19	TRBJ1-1	TGTGCCATCAGTGATTCGGGACAGGGGGCTAGAAGGCTGACTACTGAAGCTTTCTTT	CAISDSGQGARRLTTEAFF
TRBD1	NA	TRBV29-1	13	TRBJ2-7	TGCAGCGTTACAGGGGGATCGGACTACGAGCAGTACTTC	CSVTGGSDYEQYF
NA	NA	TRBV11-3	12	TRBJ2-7	TGTGCCAGCAGTTCGACTCTTTATGAGCAGTACTTC	CASSSTLYEQYF
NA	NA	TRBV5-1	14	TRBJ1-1	TGCGCCAGCAGCCCCGGCCCGGGGGGGGCTGAAGCTTTCTTT	CASSPGPGGAEAFF
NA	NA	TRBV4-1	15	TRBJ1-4	TGCGCCAGCAGCCAAGTTAGCGTTGTCGGGGAAAAACTGTTTTTT	CASSQVSVVGEKLFF
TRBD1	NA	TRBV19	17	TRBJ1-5	TGTGCCAGTAGTACCGGGACAGGGGGCACCATTAATCAGCCCCAGCATTTT	CASSTGTGGTINQPQHF
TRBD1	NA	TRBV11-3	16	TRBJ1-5	TGTGCCAGCAGCTTAGAGGGGACAGGGCGAAATCAGCCCCAGCATTTT	CASSLEGTGRNQPQHF
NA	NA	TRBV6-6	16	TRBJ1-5	TGTGCCAGCAGTTACTATATCCGTAATAGCAATCAGCCCCAGCATTTT	CASSYYIRNSNQPQHF
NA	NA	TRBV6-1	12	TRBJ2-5	TGTGCCAGCACCCGGTTACAAGAGACCCAGTACTTC	CASTRLQETQYF